The rows below give T cell receptor beta chains drawn from one sample of a study of T cells in Graves' hyperthyroidism and ophthalmopathy. TCRdb redid the calling of the multiplex PCR reads with MiXCR, one entry per CDR3 protein. This table holds 500,000 to 550,000 distinct CDR3 sequences, just under 20% found once. Sequencing was performed on blood. The receptors derive from a man aged 35 to 55 with Graves' ophthalmopathy. CDR3s include the opening cysteine and the closing phenylalanine or tryptophan. Fields, in order: CDR3 length, V gene, J gene, D gene, clone size, CDR3 protein, CDR3 DNA. A D gene is named only where the DNA matches it firmly. Expanded clones are given a class, and other clones once, few, many or no size at all.

cdr3_length: 16; v_call: TRBV3-1; j_call: TRBJ2-7; d_call: NA; clone_size: many; cdr3_aa: CASSQGGGGSSYEQYF; cdr3_nt: TGTGCCAGCAGCCAAGGTGGAGGGGGCTCGTCCTACGAGCAGTACTTC
cdr3_length: 14; v_call: TRBV27; j_call: TRBJ1-2; d_call: NA; clone_size: many; cdr3_aa: CASSLRGAGHGYTF; cdr3_nt: TGTGCCAGCAGTTTACGAGGGGCCGGCCATGGCTACACCTTC
cdr3_length: 12; v_call: TRBV28; j_call: TRBJ1-5; d_call: NA; clone_size: NA; cdr3_aa: CASRGGSKPQHF; cdr3_nt: TGTGCCAGCAGGGGGGGGAGCAAGCCCCAGCATTTT
cdr3_length: 15; v_call: TRBV3-1; j_call: TRBJ1-3; d_call: NA; clone_size: many; cdr3_aa: CASSQQGRSGNTIYF; cdr3_nt: TGTGCCAGCAGCCAACAGGGGAGGTCTGGAAACACCATATATTTT
cdr3_length: 14; v_call: TRBV7-9; j_call: TRBJ2-7; d_call: TRBD1; clone_size: few; cdr3_aa: CASSRRDRGNEQYF; cdr3_nt: TGTGCCAGCAGCCGCCGGGACAGGGGAAACGAGCAGTACTTC
cdr3_length: 12; v_call: TRBV29-1; j_call: TRBJ2-1; d_call: NA; clone_size: few; cdr3_aa: CSVEENGNEQFF; cdr3_nt: TGCAGCGTTGAAGAGAACGGGAATGAGCAGTTCTTC
cdr3_length: 14; v_call: TRBV10-3; j_call: TRBJ2-1; d_call: NA; clone_size: few; cdr3_aa: CAISAGGGGNEQFF; cdr3_nt: TGTGCCATCAGTGCCGGGGGAGGGGGCAATGAGCAGTTCTTC
cdr3_length: 14; v_call: TRBV4-1; j_call: TRBJ2-7; d_call: TRBD1; clone_size: NA; cdr3_aa: CASSQDPRGHEQYF; cdr3_nt: TGCGCCAGCAGCCAAGATCCAAGGGGGCACGAGCAGTACTTC
cdr3_length: 14; v_call: TRBV20-1; j_call: TRBJ2-1; d_call: NA; clone_size: many; cdr3_aa: CSARGQVAYNEQFF; cdr3_nt: TGCAGTGCTAGAGGTCAGGTGGCCTACAATGAGCAGTTCTTC
cdr3_length: 12; v_call: TRBV5-1; j_call: TRBJ2-1; d_call: NA; clone_size: many; cdr3_aa: CASSFTGIEQFF; cdr3_nt: TGCGCCAGCAGCTTCACAGGTATTGAGCAGTTCTTC
cdr3_length: 16; v_call: TRBV3-1; j_call: TRBJ2-1; d_call: NA; clone_size: NA; cdr3_aa: CASSQDSRAATYEQFF; cdr3_nt: TGTGCCAGCAGCCAAGATTCCAGGGCGGCAACCTACGAGCAGTTCTTC
cdr3_length: 14; v_call: TRBV6-1; j_call: TRBJ2-2; d_call: TRBD2; clone_size: few; cdr3_aa: CASREGANTGELFF; cdr3_nt: TGTGCCAGCCGGGAGGGGGCGAACACCGGGGAGCTGTTTTTT
cdr3_length: 15; v_call: TRBV6-5; j_call: TRBJ2-2; d_call: NA; clone_size: NA; cdr3_aa: CASSYRTGHTGELFF; cdr3_nt: TGTGCCAGCAGTTACCGTACAGGGCACACCGGGGAGCTGTTTTTT
cdr3_length: 15; v_call: TRBV7-9; j_call: TRBJ1-5; d_call: TRBD1; clone_size: few; cdr3_aa: CASSLMGQGNQPQHF; cdr3_nt: TGTGCCAGCAGCTTAATGGGACAGGGCAATCAGCCCCAGCATTTT
cdr3_length: 17; v_call: TRBV19; j_call: TRBJ1-1; d_call: NA; clone_size: few; cdr3_aa: CASTPSMVSRLNTEAFF; cdr3_nt: TGTGCCAGTACTCCCTCCATGGTCAGCCGATTGAACACTGAAGCTTTCTTT